A single sample gave rise to the 19 T cell receptor beta chains below, sequenced in a study of T cell repertoires in cytomegalovirus infection. TCRdb passed the reads through MiXCR, listing each CDR3 protein once. This table has approximately 100,000 distinct CDR3 sequences, roughly 39% appearing once. Their antigens are not known. The source material was CD8+ T cells from cultured PBMCs, sampled from culture after CMV antigen stimulation. Every receptor here comes from a human donor in good health (CMV status not recorded). Some clones in this sample may be carry-over from other donors' samples.

The sample holds many counts of this clonotype. The V gene is TRBV7-2, the J gene TRBJ1-1; D is unclear. The V end was cut by 4 bases, the J end by 1 base, with 10 bases between. CDR1 is SGHTA and CDR2 is FQGNSA in the germline V gene. This CDR3 is built from 14 residues. The CDR3 loop reads CASSWGVGNTEAFF. CDR3 in DNA: TGTGCCAGCAGCTGGGGAGTTGGGAACACTGAAGCTTTCTTT.

The J gene is TRBJ2-7, the V gene TRBV19; D gene unclear. Germline CDR1 reads LNHDA; CDR2 reads SQIVND (reference sequence). V lost 0 bases, J lost 0 bases, and 15 bases lay in between. This CDR3 contains 17 residues. The CDR3 bases are TGTGCCAGTAGTATAGATCATTACAGTCCAAGCTCCTACGAGCAGTACTTC. Its protein is CASSIDHYSPSSYEQYF.

This clonotype occurred a few times. This sequence joins TRBV12-3 or TRBV12-4 and TRBJ2-7, with 11 bases fitting TRBD2. The trim removed 5 bases at V and 5 bases at J, leaving 11 bases unmatched. The CDR3 sequence is 16 residues long. The CDR3 here is CASSPYSGGALDEQYF. The CDR3 region has the DNA TGTGCCAGCAGTCCCTATAGCGGGGGGGCCTTGGACGAGCAGTACTTC.

The chain uses TRBV2 and TRBJ1-1; D remains ambiguous. This CDR3 spans 13 amino acids. Germline CDR1 is SNHLY and CDR2 is FYNNEI. Trimming left V 10 bases short and J 0 bases short, with 12 bases between. CDR3 nucleotides: TGTGCCATAAACGAGTGGATGAACACTGAAGCTTTCTTT. Amino acids: CAINEWMNTEAFF.

CDR3 sequence (DNA): TGTGCCAGCAACTCCCAGGGGGATACGCAGTATTTT. This codes for CASNSQGDTQYF. The V call is TRBV6-2 or TRBV6-3, the J call TRBJ2-3; D perhaps matches TRBD1 (6 bases). This CDR3 is 12 amino acids long. The germline V and J ends were trimmed by 7 bases and 6 bases, with 11 bases remaining between them. Germline V gene lookup returns CDR1 MNHEY and CDR2 SVGEGT.

V and J are TRBV2 and TRBJ2-3; 12 nucleotides line up with TRBD2. CDR1 is SNHLY, CDR2 FYNNEI, per germline. There are 16 residues in the CDR3. V lost 4 bases, J lost 7 bases, and 9 bases stayed unmatched. The CDR3 loop is CASSVPSGGAPNTQYF. Here the CDR3 DNA reads TGTGCCAGCAGTGTGCCTAGCGGGGGGGCACCAAATACGCAGTATTTT.

The genes are TRBV12-3 or TRBV12-4 and TRBJ2-1; TRBD1 agrees at 9 bases. The CDR3 spans 16 residues. V lost 6 bases to trimming and J lost 8 bases; unmatched junction nucleotides: 14. The CDR3 DNA reads TGTGCCAGCAGCCGCCCGAGGGACAGGGCGAGGGATGAGCAGTTCTTC. Translated, it gives CASSRPRDRARDEQFF.

The chain links TRBV12-3 or TRBV12-4 to TRBJ1-1, with a weak D call TRBD1 (6 bases). Trimming removed 6 bases from V and 0 bases from J, with 20 bases in between. The CDR3 length is 17 residues. The CDR3 DNA reads TGTGCCAGCAGCGCATTCCTCAGCGACAGGATGAACACTGAAGCTTTCTTT. Protein: CASSAFLSDRMNTEAFF.

This clonotype was detected a few times. V usage is TRBV7-2 and J usage is TRBJ2-3; 10 bases line up with TRBD2. The germline V gene encodes CDR1 SGHTA and CDR2 FQGNSA. The CDR3 has 16 amino acids. Losses at the gene ends were 2 bases for V and 1 base for J; bases not matched to a gene: 3. The chain's CDR3 is CASSLNLAGGTDTQYF. The CDR3 DNA reads as TGTGCCAGCAGCTTAAATCTAGCGGGGGGCACAGATACGCAGTATTTT.

The CDR3 region is CASSFRRAQYF. The CDR3, as DNA: TGTGCCAGCAGCTTCCGACGGGCCCAGTACTTC. The rearrangement joins TRBV7-6 to TRBJ2-5; no definite D call. CDR1 is SGHVS and CDR2 is FNYEAQ in the germline V gene. The CDR3 has 11 residues. Trimming stripped 3 bases from V and 9 bases from J, with 8 bases between.

Turning to this clonotype: This may be a read error, as it is one base from a much larger clone. The chain links TRBV5-6 to TRBJ2-5; D possibly corresponds to TRBD2 (5 bases). Germline CDR1 reads SGHDT; CDR2 reads YYEEEE. Trimming left V 6 bases short and J 2 bases short, with 20 bases between. CDR3 length: 16 amino acids. DNA for the CDR3: TGTGCCAGCACCTATAAGACGGGGAATCTTCAAGAGACCCAGTACTTC. Residues: CASTYKTGNLQETQYF.

This chain joins TRBV7-6 and TRBJ2-7; 7 bases match TRBD1. Looked up from germline, CDR1 is SGHVS and CDR2 is FNYEAQ. After removal of 3 bases from V and 6 bases from J, the junction contained 11 bases not matched to a gene. This CDR3 spans 15 amino acids. The CDR3 loop is CASSLPWTGSLEQYF. In DNA form, the CDR3 reads TGTGCCAGCAGCTTGCCCTGGACAGGATCACTCGAGCAGTACTTC.

The chain carries TRBV7-6 and TRBJ2-3, with TRBD2 identical over 7 bases. The germline V gene has CDR1 SGHVS and CDR2 FNYEAQ. This CDR3 has 23 residues. V trimming: 8 bases; J trimming: 4 bases; junction bases outside the gene matches: 36. CDR3 in DNA: TGTGCCAGCCTCCAGCGCGACTCGGATGGGAACGCGGGGGTCAAAGAGCACCCAGATACGCAGTATTTT. It translates to CASLQRDSDGNAGVKEHPDTQYF. Full variable domain (missing parts from reference TRBV7-6 and TRBJ2-3): GAGVSQSPRYKVTKRGQDVALRCDPISGHVSLYWYRQALGQGPEFLTYFNYEAQQDKSGLPNDRFSAERPEGSISTLTIQRTEQRDSAMYRCASLQRDSDGNAGVKEHPDTQYFGPGTRLTVL.

This rearrangement joins TRBV7-8 to TRBJ2-7; 9 bases map to TRBD1. This CDR3 is built from 13 residues. The V gene's germline CDR1 is SGHVS and CDR2 FQNEAQ. The J segment lost 5 bases and the V segment lost 3 bases, leaving 2 bases of the junction unmatched. CDR3 region: CASSFGQGHEQYF. The DNA for the CDR3 is TGTGCCAGCAGCTTCGGACAGGGGCACGAGCAGTACTTC.

This clonotype turned up a few times. V gene TRBV7-8 combines with J gene TRBJ2-7; D might be TRBD2 (6 bases). V lost 7 bases and J lost 3, with 19 bases in between. The germline CDR1 and CDR2 sequences are SGHVS and FQNEAQ. The CDR3 has 15 amino acids. CDR3 in DNA: TGTGCCAGCACCCTTAGTCCCGGGGGTGTCTACGAGCAGTACTTC. Amino acids: CASTLSPGGVYEQYF. Complete variable domain (other parts from reference TRBV7-8 and TRBJ2-7): GAGVSQSPRYKVAKRGQDVALRCDPISGHVSLFWYQQALGQGPEFLTYFQNEAQLDKSGLPSDRFFAERPEGSVSTLKIQRTQQEDSAVYLCASTLSPGGVYEQYFGPGTRLTVT.

This clonotype was seen only a few times. The chain employs TRBV7-9 and TRBJ1-1, with D possibly TRBD1 on 5 matching bases. The germline gives CDR1 SEHNR, CDR2 FQNEAQ (reference sequence). There are 12 residues in the CDR3. The germline V and J ends were trimmed by 0 bases and 7 bases, with 6 bases remaining between them. CDR3 residues: CASSLATVEAFF. CDR3 nucleotides: TGTGCCAGCAGCTTAGCGACAGTTGAAGCTTTCTTT.

V and J are TRBV19 and TRBJ2-3; TRBD1 might be the D (5 bases). The CDR3 loop spans 15 amino acids. Germline V gene data show CDR1 as LNHDA and CDR2 as SQIVND (reference sequence). Trimming removed 3 bases at V and 4 bases at J, with 14 bases between. This CDR3 reads CASSIGTGSADTQYF. The CDR3 nucleotides read TGTGCCAGTAGTATCGGAACAGGCTCCGCAGATACGCAGTATTTT.

In this sample, this clonotype turned up once. This chain joins TRBV13 and TRBJ2-3; 7 bases fit TRBD2. The CDR3 has 14 residues. Germline lookup yields CDR1 PRHDT and CDR2 FYEKMQ (reference sequence). Germline trimming cut 5 bases from V and 2 bases from J; bases unmatched to any gene: 4. The CDR3 sequence: CASSAGVNTDTQYF. In nucleotides, the CDR3 is TGTGCCAGCAGCGCGGGGGTCAACACAGATACGCAGTATTTT.

The V gene is TRBV7-9, the J gene TRBJ2-3, with D maybe TRBD1 (5 bases). Germline values: CDR1 SEHNR, CDR2 FQNEAQ (reference sequence). V dropped 0 bases and J dropped 0 bases, with 16 bases sitting between them. CDR3 size: 18 residues. The CDR3 nucleotides are TGTGCCAGCAGCTTAGCCAACAGGCTAGACGGAAGCACAGATACGCAGTATTTT. This gives the protein CASSLANRLDGSTDTQYF. The complete variable domain, with remaining parts taken from reference TRBV7-9 and TRBJ2-3, reads DTGVSQNPRHKITKRGQNVTFRCDPISEHNRLYWYRQTLGQGPEFLTYFQNEAQLEKSRLLSDRFSAERPKGSFSTLEIQRTEQGDSAMYLCASSLANRLDGSTDTQYFGPGTRLTVL.